This passage covers 11 T cell receptor beta chains from one sample sequenced in a study of OX40 agonist ivuxolimab in advanced cancers. Method: immunoSEQ multiplex PCR; TCRdb's copy keeps in-frame clones and lacks some. The sample has around 92,000 clones, around 94% seen once; the top ten hold 0.15% to 0.2%. The sample in question was CD4+ or CD8+ T cells sorted from blood, obtained in a trial of the OX40 agonist ivuxolimab. The source is an adult with an advanced solid tumor such as melanoma, head and neck, liver or kidney cancer.

The chain is built from TRBV18 and TRBJ1-2; D call uncertain. Trimming removed 1 base from V and 0 bases from J, with 12 bases in between. Germline V gene lookup returns CDR1 KGHSH and CDR2 LQKENI. The CDR3 loop spans 16 amino acids. CDR3 amino acids: CASSPRQRATNYGYTF. Written as DNA, the CDR3 is TGTGCCAGCTCACCACGCCAACGTGCAACTAACTATGGCTACACCTTC.

This clone occurred a few times. The rearrangement uses TRBV7-7 and TRBJ2-3; a possible D gene is TRBD2 (6 bases). This CDR3 has 14 amino acids. V lost 1 base, J lost 3 bases, and 8 bases lay in between. Per the germline V gene, CDR1 is SSHAT and CDR2 is FNYEAQ (reference sequence). CDR3 DNA sequence: TGTGCCAGCAGCTTAGGGAGGGTAACAGATACGCAGTATTTT. This sequence encodes CASSLGRVTDTQYF.

The chain joins TRBV2 to TRBJ2-3, with D perhaps TRBD1 (6 bases). CDR3 size: 16 residues. V shed 0 bases and J shed 1 base, with 11 bases lying between them. Germline CDR1 SNHLY, CDR2 FYNNEI. CDR3 coding DNA: TGTGCCAGCAGTGAAGCAGGGGGATTAGGCACAGATACGCAGTATTTT. Translation: CASSEAGGLGTDTQYF. Based on the CDR3 plus reference TRBV2 and TRBJ2-3, the full variable domain is EPEVTQTPSHQVTQMGQEVILRCVPISNHLYFYWYRQILGQKVEFLVSFYNNEISEKSEIFDDQFSVERPDGSNFTLKIRSTKLEDSAMYFCASSEAGGLGTDTQYFGPGTRLTVL.

The CDR3 bases are TGTGCCAGCAGCCCCGGGGGGCTAGCGGGAGGAGAGCAGTTCTTC. Its translation: CASSPGGLAGGEQFF. This chain joins TRBV7-2 and TRBJ2-1, with 11 bases fitting TRBD2. The J segment lost 10 bases and the V segment lost 5 bases, leaving 10 bases of the junction unmatched. The CDR3 has 15 amino acids. Germline lookup yields CDR1 SGHTA and CDR2 FQGNSA.

V and J are TRBV7-6 and TRBJ2-3, with 11 bases fitting TRBD2. This CDR3 is built from 17 residues. Germline V gene data show CDR1 as SGHVS and CDR2 as FNYEAQ. V shed 0 bases, J shed 5 bases, and the junction held 7 bases outside the gene matches. CDR3 residues: CASSLAFLSGREDTQYF. The CDR3 nucleotides read TGTGCCAGCAGCTTAGCCTTCCTTAGCGGGAGGGAAGATACGCAGTATTTT.

The chain has TRBV11-2 and TRBJ2-2; TRBD2 matches at 8 bases. The germline CDR1 and CDR2 sequences are SGHAT and FQNNGV. V was pared by 1 base and J by 5 bases, with 3 bases of the junction left unmatched. CDR3 length: 15 residues. CDR3 sequence reads: CASSLGASGTGELFF. CDR3 bases: TGTGCCAGCAGCTTAGGGGCTAGCGGGACCGGGGAGCTGTTTTTT.

The chain joins TRBV27 to TRBJ2-7; no reliable D call. The germline gives CDR1 MNHEY, CDR2 SMNVEV (reference sequence). The CDR3 totals 13 residues. The V gene lost 5 bases and the J gene lost 2 bases, with 10 bases spanning the gap. The CDR3, as DNA: TGTGCCAGCAGTAGGAACTGGCCCTACGAGCAGTACTTC. This sequence encodes CASSRNWPYEQYF.

V gene TRBV9 combines with J gene TRBJ2-1; TRBD1 matches 7 bases. The CDR3 consists of 17 residues. With 0 bases clipped from V and 6 bases from J, the junction kept 12 bases outside the gene matches. Germline values: CDR1 SGDLS, CDR2 YYNGEE. The CDR3 DNA follows: TGTGCCAGCAGCGTAGTCCCTCGACAGGGTTTCAGCAATGAGCAGTTCTTC. Its protein is CASSVVPRQGFSNEQFF. Variable domain in full (rest from reference TRBV9 and TRBJ2-1): DSGVTQTPKHLITATGQRVTLRCSPRSGDLSVYWYQQSLDQGLQFLIQYYNGEERAKGNILERFSAQQFPDLHSELNLSSLELGDSALYFCASSVVPRQGFSNEQFFGPGTRLTVL.

The chain joins TRBV4-3 to TRBJ2-5; 8 bases agree with TRBD2. Unmatched junction bases numbered 11, after V lost 3 bases and J lost 2 bases. The CDR3 is 17 amino acids. CDR1 and CDR2 from the germline V gene are LGHNA and YSLEER. CDR3 DNA sequence: TGCGCCAGCAGCCAGGACGGGAGGGCCTTTGGGCAAGAGACCCAGTACTTC. Protein product: CASSQDGRAFGQETQYF.

The V call is TRBV18, the J call TRBJ1-5; no clear D gene. With 3 bases removed from V and 5 bases from J, the gap between germline ends came to 8 bases. Germline V gives CDR1 KGHSH, CDR2 LQKENI. The length of the CDR3 is 13 residues. The CDR3 nucleotides read TGTGCCAGCTCACCGACCAGAGATCAGCCCCAGCATTTT. Protein sequence: CASSPTRDQPQHF.

The chain is built from TRBV9 and TRBJ1-3; D is ambiguous. The germline V gene has CDR1 SGDLS and CDR2 YYNGEE. V lost 3 bases, J lost 0 bases, and 7 bases lay in between. This CDR3 comprises 14 residues. CDR3 bases: TGTGCCAGCAGCGGACGAACCTCTGGAAACACCATATATTTT. Translated: CASSGRTSGNTIYF.